Listed below are T cell receptor beta chains from one sample, sequenced in a study of Ad26.COV2.S vaccination and SARS-CoV-2 variants. The data were produced by immunoSEQ multiplex PCR, yet TCRdb's version contains in-frame clones alone and is incomplete. The data show 300,000 to 400,000 clones, with 90% seen just once and 5.5% held by the top ten. The material was peripheral blood, obtained in a trial of Ad26.COV2.S vaccine versus placebo. The source of these receptors is a person aged 18 to 65 who received the Ad26.COV2.S COVID-19 vaccine or a placebo. Each CDR3 is given with its conserved first and last residue. The D gene is left open where the match is weak. Expanded clones get a size class; other rows say once, few or many, or leave the size out.

V gene	clone size	J gene	D gene	CDR3 DNA	CDR3 protein
TRBV5-6	-	TRBJ1-6	-	TGTGCCAGCAGCCGTTACGGGACGTATGATTCACCCCTCCACTTT	CASSRYGTYDSPLHF
TRBV6-1	-	TRBJ2-7	TRBD1	TGTGCCAGCAGTTCAAACAGGGGCTACGAGCAGTACTTC	CASSSNRGYEQYF
TRBV6-5	-	TRBJ1-1	-	TGTGCCAGCAGTTACTCGTTGGGGGGGTCAGAAGCTTTCTTT	CASSYSLGGSEAFF
TRBV25-1	-	TRBJ2-1	-	TGTGCCAGCAGTGAACCCAAGGTGGGTTACAATGAGCAGTTCTTC	CASSEPKVGYNEQFF
TRBV7-2	-	TRBJ2-1	TRBD2	TGTGCCAGCAGCTTAGCGCCAGGGAGCGGACTAGCGGGAGATGAGCAGTTCTTC	CASSLAPGSGLAGDEQFF
TRBV29-1	-	TRBJ2-1	TRBD2	TGCAGCGGGGGGGGAGCGATTAACAATGAGCAGTTCTTC	CSGGGAINNEQFF
TRBV24-1	-	TRBJ2-4	-	TGTGCCACCACGGAGGGGGGTTCGCTTTTAGCCAAAAACATTCAGTACTTC	CATTEGGSLLAKNIQYF
TRBV6-2/TRBV6-3	-	TRBJ1-2	-	TGTGCCAGCAGTGCCAGTGGCTATGGCTACACCTTC	CASSASGYGYTF
TRBV6-5	few	TRBJ1-6	TRBD1	TGTGCCAGCAGTTCCACGGGACAGGGAGAGTCACCCCTCCACTTT	CASSSTGQGESPLHF
TRBV27	-	TRBJ1-1	-	TGTGCCAGCCGTCGCGGCGGAGAGGTGAGAACTGAAGCTTTCTTT	CASRRGGEVRTEAFF
TRBV7-2	-	TRBJ1-2	-	TGTGCCAGCAGCTTAGCGCTCGCCAGGTCGGATGGCTACACCTTC	CASSLALARSDGYTF
TRBV6-5	few	TRBJ1-1	TRBD1	TGTGCCAGCAGATCGGGACAGGGGAACACTGAAGCTTTCTTT	CASRSGQGNTEAFF
TRBV7-9	-	TRBJ1-2	-	TGTGCCAGCAGCTTAGGGGACAACCGCCGGAATGGCTACACCTTC	CASSLGDNRRNGYTF
TRBV6-2/TRBV6-3	-	TRBJ1-2	-	TGTGCCAGCAGTGCTCACCCGGACAGCCAAGACTATGGCTACACCTTC	CASSAHPDSQDYGYTF
TRBV6-5	-	TRBJ1-6	TRBD1	TGTGCCAGCAGCTTCGGACAGGGATATAATTCACCCCTCCACTTT	CASSFGQGYNSPLHF
TRBV6-2/TRBV6-3	-	TRBJ2-7	-	TGTGCCAGCAGTTACGGCCCCTACGAGCAGTACTTC	CASSYGPYEQYF
TRBV6-4	-	TRBJ1-2	-	TGTGCCAGCAGTGACCCATTCCGGGGGGTTGGCTACACCTTC	CASSDPFRGVGYTF
TRBV13	-	TRBJ1-5	TRBD1	TGTGCCAGCAGCAAGAGGGGACAGGGTCTGAATCAGCCCCAGCATTTT	CASSKRGQGLNQPQHF
TRBV19	-	TRBJ2-1	TRBD1	TGTGCCAGTAGTCCCTTGGGACAGGGAGACAATGAGCAGTTCTTC	CASSPLGQGDNEQFF
TRBV6-6	-	TRBJ2-5	TRBD1	TGTGCCAGCAGTACAGGGGGGGAGACCCAGTACTTC	CASSTGGETQYF
TRBV27	-	TRBJ1-2	TRBD1	TGTGCCAGCAGTTTATTGACAGGGGCTTCGTATGGCTACACCTTC	CASSLLTGASYGYTF
TRBV27	-	TRBJ2-1	TRBD1	TGTGCCAGCAGTTTAGAAGGCGGGACAGGGCAGTTCTTC	CASSLEGGTGQFF
TRBV6-5	-	TRBJ2-1	-	TGTGCCAGGCCCGGTTGGGGACGTAATGAGCAGTTCTTC	CARPGWGRNEQFF
TRBV18	-	TRBJ1-1	-	TGTGCCAGCTCACCCGCGGGACACTCGAACACTGAAGCTTTCTTT	CASSPAGHSNTEAFF
TRBV14	-	TRBJ1-2	-	TGTGCCAGCAGCCCCGGCTATGGCTACACCTTC	CASSPGYGYTF
TRBV27	-	TRBJ1-2	-	TGTGCCAGCAGTTTTGGGGAAGACAAAGGTGGCTATGGCTACACCTTC	CASSFGEDKGGYGYTF
TRBV18	-	TRBJ1-2	-	TGTGCCAGCTCACCTTCCGAGGAGCTTGGCTACACCTTC	CASSPSEELGYTF
TRBV6-5	-	TRBJ1-2	TRBD1	TGTGCCAGCGGACAGGGGAGATGGAATGGCTACACCTTC	CASGQGRWNGYTF
TRBV10-2	-	TRBJ1-3	-	TGCGCCAGCAGTGAGTCGAGGGAGTGGGCAGATAGAGGAAACACCATATATTTT	CASSESREWADRGNTIYF
TRBV7-9	-	TRBJ2-1	-	TGTGCCAGCAGCAGAGAGGGGAATGAGCAGTTCTTC	CASSREGNEQFF
TRBV6-5	few	TRBJ1-5	TRBD1	TGTGCCAGCCGGAGGGGACAGGGGAGCAATCAGCCCCAGCATTTT	CASRRGQGSNQPQHF
TRBV19	-	TRBJ1-1	TRBD1	TGTGCCAGTAGTACATCAGGGGGCGTAGGGGCCATGAACACTGAAGCTTTCTTT	CASSTSGGVGAMNTEAFF
TRBV19	-	TRBJ2-6	-	TGTGCCAGTAGTCCCGATACCCCAAGTAACGTCCTGACTTTC	CASSPDTPSNVLTF
TRBV27	-	TRBJ1-1	-	TGTGCCACCAAGTTTCAGGTACACACTGAAGCTTTCTTT	CATKFQVHTEAFF
TRBV6-6	-	TRBJ1-2	-	TGTGCCAGCAGATCCCCCGAGGGTAACTATGGCTACACCTTC	CASRSPEGNYGYTF
TRBV2	-	TRBJ1-1	-	TGTGCCAGCAGTGATAGAGACGCCTGGGGGGCTTTCTTT	CASSDRDAWGAFF
TRBV7-2	once	TRBJ1-1	TRBD1	TGTGCCAGCAGCACAGGGGGTGCGGGCGACACTGAAGCTTTCTTT	CASSTGGAGDTEAFF
TRBV28	-	TRBJ1-1	-	TGTGCCAGCAGTTCCCAGGGAAATGAAGCTTTCTTT	CASSSQGNEAFF
TRBV5-1	once	TRBJ1-5	TRBD1	TGCGCCAGCAGCTTGGGTCCGGGACAGGGGAGCAATCAGCCCCAGCATTTT	CASSLGPGQGSNQPQHF
TRBV7-9	-	TRBJ2-2	-	TGTGCCAGCAGCCTCACCGGGGAGCTGTTTTTT	CASSLTGELFF
TRBV28	-	TRBJ2-1	TRBD2	TGTGCCAGCAGTTTACCTAGCGGGAGGGCCGAAAGGCGCAATGAGCAGTTCTTC	CASSLPSGRAERRNEQFF
TRBV28	-	TRBJ2-5	-	TGTGCCAGCAGATCAGGACGTAGCCAAAGAGGGACCCAGTACTTC	CASRSGRSQRGTQYF